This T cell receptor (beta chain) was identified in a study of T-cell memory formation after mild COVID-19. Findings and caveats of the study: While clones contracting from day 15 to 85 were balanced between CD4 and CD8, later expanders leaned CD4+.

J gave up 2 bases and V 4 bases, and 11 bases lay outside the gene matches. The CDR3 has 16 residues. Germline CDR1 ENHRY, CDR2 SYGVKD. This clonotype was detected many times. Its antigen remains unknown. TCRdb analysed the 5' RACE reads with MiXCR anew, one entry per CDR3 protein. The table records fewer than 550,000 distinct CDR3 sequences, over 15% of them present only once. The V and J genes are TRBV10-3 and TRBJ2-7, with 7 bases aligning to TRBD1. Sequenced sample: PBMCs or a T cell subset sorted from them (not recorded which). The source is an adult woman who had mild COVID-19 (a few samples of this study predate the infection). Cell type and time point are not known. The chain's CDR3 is CAISGGRQGFTYEQYF. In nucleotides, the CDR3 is TGTGCCATCAGTGGGGGAAGACAGGGATTCACCTACGAGCAGTACTTC.